This entry describes one TCR beta chain. J lost 5 bases, V lost 2 bases, and 5 bases had no gene match. Germline lookup yields CDR1 SGHNT and CDR2 YENEEA. This CDR3 contains 16 residues. Data came from immunoSEQ multiplex PCR; TCRdb stores just in-frame clones and leaves some out. The top ten clones hold roughly 5.5% of a sample with about 190,000 clones, around 89% of them seen once. The entry originates in a study of blood T cell repertoires in COVID-19. The overall study: From T cells, B-cell-depleted T cells, or PBMCs came the material, which was cDNA or gDNA.

This TCR came from a man aged 35 to 55 with active or convalescent COVID-19. Sequenced material: peripheral blood. This chain connects TRBV11-3 to TRBJ2-2; 10 bases align to TRBD2. The CDR3 reads CASSLIAGGKTGELFF. The CDR3 bases are TGTGCCAGCAGCTTAATAGCGGGAGGTAAAACCGGGGAGCTGTTTTTT.